In this sample, the clone carrying this TCR beta chain turned up many times. Its antigen is as yet unknown. Using constant-segment primers, 5'RACE produced TCR alpha and TCR beta cDNA libraries carrying sample barcodes and UMIs. TCRdb reprocessed the 5' RACE reads via MiXCR and lists one record per CDR3 protein. Here the sample spans under 600,000 distinct CDR3 sequences, roughly 20% being singletons. The data are from a study of T-cell memory formation after mild COVID-19. The CDR3 runs to 14 residues. Trimming left V 3 bases short and J 1 base short, with 6 bases between. Germline values: CDR1 SGHVS, CDR2 FQNEAQ. Study outcomes and limitations: Balance between CD4 and CD8 was seen in clones contracting day 15 to 85, and a CD4+ lean was seen in later expanders. Confirmation was lacking for SARS-CoV-2 specificity of second-wave clones that peaked on day 37.

Sequencing input: PBMCs or a T cell subset sorted from them (not recorded which). This receptor was identified in an adult woman who had mild COVID-19 (a few samples of this study predate the infection). Cell type and time point are not known. This chain connects TRBV7-8 to TRBJ2-2; D possibly corresponds to TRBD1 (5 bases). The CDR3 sequence: CASSLTVNTGELFF. The CDR3, as DNA: TGTGCCAGCAGCTTGACAGTGAACACCGGGGAGCTGTTTTTT.